This TCR beta chain came from a study of blood T cell repertoires in COVID-19. Overall study: Acute and convalescent COVID-19 specimens originated in the United States, Italy and Spain.

Living in about two dozen US areas, the participants were between roughly 18 and 90 years of age. Repertoires were generated with immunoSEQ multiplex PCR, while TCRdb's copy carries only in-frame clones and drops some. Of some 300,000 clones in the sample, approximately 90% were seen once. Losses at the gene ends were 5 bases for V and 1 base for J; bases not matched to a gene: 8. The CDR3 has 16 amino acids. In germline, CDR1 is MDHEN, CDR2 SYDVKM. V and J are TRBV28 and TRBJ1-2; 9 bases match TRBD1. The origin of this receptor is a woman aged 55 to 70 in a cohort exposed to, infected with or recovered from COVID-19 (not recorded which). Sample: PBMCs or T cells enriched from blood (not recorded which). The CDR3 is CASSAAGTGHNYGYTF. The CDR3 DNA follows: TGTGCCAGCAGTGCCGCCGGGACAGGGCATAACTATGGCTACACCTTC.